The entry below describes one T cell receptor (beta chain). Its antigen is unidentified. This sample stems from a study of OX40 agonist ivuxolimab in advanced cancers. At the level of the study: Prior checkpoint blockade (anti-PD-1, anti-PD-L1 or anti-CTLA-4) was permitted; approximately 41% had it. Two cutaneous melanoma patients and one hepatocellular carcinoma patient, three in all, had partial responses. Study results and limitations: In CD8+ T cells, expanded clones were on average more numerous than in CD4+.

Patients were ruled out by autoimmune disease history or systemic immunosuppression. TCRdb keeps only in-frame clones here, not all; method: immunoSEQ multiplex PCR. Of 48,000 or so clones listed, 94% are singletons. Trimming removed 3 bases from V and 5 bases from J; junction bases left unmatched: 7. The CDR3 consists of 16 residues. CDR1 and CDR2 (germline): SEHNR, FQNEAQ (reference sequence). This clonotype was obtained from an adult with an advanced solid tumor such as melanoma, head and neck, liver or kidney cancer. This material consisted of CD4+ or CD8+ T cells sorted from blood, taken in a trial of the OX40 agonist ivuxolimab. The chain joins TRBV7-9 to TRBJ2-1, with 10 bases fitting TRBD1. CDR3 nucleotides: TGTGCCAGCAGCTTGTTGACAGGGGGCATGGACAATGAGCAGTTCTTC. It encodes CASSLLTGGMDNEQFF.